Below, 26 T cell receptor beta chains from the same sample are listed, as sequenced in a study of beta chain features in type 1 diabetes. The whole isolated RNA underwent reverse transcription, so sequencing captured expressed TCRB transcripts. Assay used: immunoSEQ multiplex PCR; TCRdb lists only in-frame clones, some missing. The sample holds roughly 140,000 clones; 6.9% are singletons and the top ten take 1.4%. Sequenced sample: central memory CD4+ T cells from blood. The receptor source for this set is a young woman in good health.

This clone came up a few times. The chain recombines TRBV6-1 with TRBJ1-5, with unresolved D. CDR3 length: 12 amino acids. The germline V gene encodes CDR1 MNHNS and CDR2 SASEGT. V was trimmed by 5 bases and J by 11 bases, leaving 13 bases between them. Here the CDR3 DNA reads TGTGCCAGCAGTAATGAGAATCGGGCCCAGCATTTT. Translation: CASSNENRAQHF.

V is TRBV7-6 and J is TRBJ2-7; D is undetermined. Germline V lookup: CDR1 SGHVS, CDR2 FNYEAQ. The CDR3 runs 12 residues. Trimming stripped 5 bases from V and 7 bases from J, with 12 bases between. The CDR3: CASSADEAEQYF. The CDR3 DNA reads as TGTGCCAGCAGCGCTGACGAGGCAGAGCAGTACTTC.

This clone has only a few counts. This chain connects TRBV7-2 to TRBJ2-6; the D gene is possibly TRBD2 (5 bases). Trimming cost V 7 bases and J 4 bases, with 11 bases left between them. Germline V gives CDR1 SGHTA, CDR2 FQGNSA. CDR3 length: 14 residues. The CDR3 sequence is CASTSDWGANVLTF. CDR3 nucleotide sequence: TGTGCCAGCACCTCGGACTGGGGGGCCAACGTCCTGACTTTC.

In this sample, this clone turned up a few times. The CDR3 bases are TGTGCCAGTAGTATGCCGGGACAGGGGAGGGACGAGCAGTACTTC. This gives the protein CASSMPGQGRDEQYF. The rearrangement links TRBV19 to TRBJ2-7; 10 nucleotides line up with TRBD1. This CDR3 region has 15 residues. The junction had 7 bases not matched to a gene; V was cut back by 3 bases and J by 5 bases. From germline, CDR1 is LNHDA and CDR2 SQIVND (reference sequence).

V gene TRBV7-3 combines with J gene TRBJ2-1, with D perhaps TRBD1 (6 bases). The germline gives CDR1 SGHTA, CDR2 FQGTGA. The V gene lost 2 bases and the J gene lost 0 bases, with 11 bases spanning the gap. The CDR3 runs to 16 residues. The CDR3 sequence is CASSLSTGHSYNEQFF. CDR3 bases: TGTGCCAGCAGCTTATCAACGGGACACTCCTACAATGAGCAGTTCTTC.

V and J are TRBV19 and TRBJ2-1, with 7 bases that match TRBD2. Germline V CDR1 and CDR2: LNHDA, SQIVND (reference sequence). CDR3 size: 14 residues. With V trimmed by 5 bases and J by 6 bases, 7 bases remained unmatched. CDR3 in amino acids: CASSGGSGVNEQFF. In DNA, the CDR3 is TGTGCCAGTAGTGGCGGGAGCGGGGTCAATGAGCAGTTCTTC.

V is TRBV4-2 and J is TRBJ2-6, with D possibly matching TRBD1 (6 bases). The CDR3 length is 17 residues. The V end was cut by 5 bases, the J end by 1 base, with 15 bases between. Germline-derived CDR1 and CDR2 are LGHNA and YNFKEQ. CDR3 sequence: CASSLEPRGSGANVLTF. CDR3 nucleotide sequence: TGTGCCAGCAGCTTGGAGCCCAGGGGATCTGGGGCCAACGTCCTGACTTTC.

This clone was counted at least ten times. The rearrangement uses TRBV5-6 and TRBJ1-1; tentative D call: TRBD1 (5 bases). This CDR3 is built from 13 residues. Germline-derived CDR1 and CDR2 are SGHDT and YYEEEE. Trimming stripped 4 bases from V and 1 base from J, with 8 bases between. The CDR3 protein is CASSQGGNTEAFF. Written as DNA, the CDR3 is TGTGCCAGCAGCCAGGGTGGGAACACTGAAGCTTTCTTT.

Many counts were recorded for this clone. The chain joins TRBV11-1 to TRBJ1-2; the match to TRBD1 covers 11 bases. Trimming cost V 6 bases and J 7 bases; bases outside gene matches: 10. Looked up from germline, CDR1 is SGHAT and CDR2 is FQDESV (reference sequence). The CDR3 is 15 residues long. CDR3 sequence reads: CASSSSDRGRIGYTF. The CDR3 DNA sequence: TGTGCCAGCAGTTCATCGGACAGGGGGCGAATTGGCTACACCTTC.

This clone was recorded a few times. In DNA form, the CDR3 reads TGTGCCAGCAGCTTAACCGGAGGGGTCACCTATGGCTACACCTTC. Translated: CASSLTGGVTYGYTF. The gene calls are TRBV7-8 and TRBJ1-2, with D perhaps TRBD1 (5 bases). The germline V gene has CDR1 SGHVS and CDR2 FQNEAQ. This CDR3 contains 15 residues. Trimming took 2 bases from V and 4 from J, leaving 14 bases between them.

In this sample, this clone turned up a few times. The V gene is TRBV7-2, the J gene TRBJ1-2; TRBD1 matches at 8 bases. V trimming: 1 base; J trimming: 7 bases; junction bases outside the gene matches: 8. Germline assignment: CDR1 SGHTA and CDR2 FQGNSA. CDR3 length equals 15 residues. The CDR3 sequence: CASSLVLQGAGGYTF. The CDR3 DNA reads as TGTGCCAGCAGCTTAGTTCTTCAGGGGGCCGGTGGCTACACCTTC.

The rearrangement links TRBV4-3 to TRBJ2-2; 11 bases align to TRBD2. The germline V gene encodes CDR1 LGHNA and CDR2 YSLEER. The CDR3 has 18 amino acids. Trimming at V came to 0 bases and at J to 1 base, leaving 4 bases not matched to a gene. CDR3 coding DNA: TGCGCCAGCAGCCAAGACCCTAGCGGGAGGTTGAACACCGGGGAGCTGTTTTTT. Translation gives CASSQDPSGRLNTGELFF.

The chain has TRBV5-1 and TRBJ1-2; 10 nucleotides match TRBD1. V shed 1 base, J shed 4 bases, and the junction held 4 bases outside the gene matches. Germline V gene sequence: CDR1 SGHRS, CDR2 YFSETQ. The CDR3 totals 15 residues. CDR3 nucleotide sequence: TGCGCCAGCAGCTTGATGACAGGGGGCTTCTATGGCTACACCTTC. It codes for CASSLMTGGFYGYTF.

This clone was found a few times. The chain has TRBV11-2 and TRBJ2-7, with a possible D match to TRBD2 (6 bases). Trimming removed 4 bases from V and 0 bases from J, with 22 bases in between. Germline V CDR1 and CDR2: SGHAT, FQNNGV. This CDR3 has 18 residues. Written as DNA, the CDR3 is TGTGCCAGCAGCTCTCAATTCCAGACTAGTTCGAGCTCCTACGAGCAGTACTTC. Amino acids: CASSSQFQTSSSSYEQYF.

The chain links TRBV7-3 to TRBJ2-5; D gene ambiguous. The germline V gene has CDR1 SGHTA and CDR2 FQGTGA. V was trimmed by 0 bases and J by 4 bases, leaving 9 bases between them. CDR3 length: 14 residues. This CDR3 is CASSLTSSGETQYF. CDR3 DNA: TGTGCCAGCAGCTTAACGTCCTCGGGAGAGACCCAGTACTTC.

This clone was seen a few times. V gene TRBV14 combines with J gene TRBJ2-1; unclear D gene. V was clipped by 1 base and J by 1 base, with 8 bases between them. Germline CDR1 reads SGHDN; CDR2 reads FVKESK. CDR3 size: 15 residues. CDR3 in DNA: TGTGCCAGCAGCCAAGTCCCAGATTCCTACAATGAGCAGTTCTTC. Translating gives CASSQVPDSYNEQFF. Full variable domain (missing parts from reference TRBV14 and TRBJ2-1): EAGVTQFPSHSVIEKGQTVTLRCDPISGHDNLYWYRRVMGKEIKFLLHFVKESKQDESGMPNNRFLAERTGGTYSTLKVQPAELEDSGVYFCASSQVPDSYNEQFFGPGTRLTVL.

The V gene is TRBV18, the J gene TRBJ2-5, with D tentatively TRBD1 (5 bases). Per germline, CDR1 KGHSH and CDR2 LQKENI. Trimming removed 4 bases from V and 2 bases from J, with 14 bases in between. CDR3 length: 15 residues. This chain's CDR3 is CASSHRGHRQETQYF. CDR3 nucleotide sequence: TGTGCCAGCTCACATAGGGGCCACAGACAAGAGACCCAGTACTTC.

There are many counts of this clone. The V call is TRBV28, the J call TRBJ2-3; 7 positions match TRBD2. V shed 2 bases and J 2 bases; nucleotides not matched to a gene: 4. CDR3 length: 15 residues. The germline V gene has CDR1 MDHEN and CDR2 SYDVKM. The CDR3 is CASSLPSGFTDTQYF. CDR3 coding DNA: TGTGCCAGCAGTTTACCTAGCGGCTTCACAGATACGCAGTATTTT.

This sequence joins TRBV5-1 and TRBJ2-7; TRBD1 matches at 10 bases. Germline CDR1 SGHRS, CDR2 YFSETQ. The length of the CDR3 is 14 residues. The V gene end was trimmed by 2 bases and the J gene end by 5 bases; junction bases not matched to a gene: 4. The CDR3 DNA follows: TGCGCCAGCAGCTTCGGGACAGGGGACAACGAGCAGTACTTC. Translation gives CASSFGTGDNEQYF.

This chain links TRBV5-1 with TRBJ2-1; D is uncertain. V was clipped by 1 base and J by 5 bases, with 10 bases between them. Germline CDR1 and CDR2: SGHRS and YFSETQ. The CDR3 consists of 14 residues. CDR3 in amino acids: CASSLPSQDNEQFF. The CDR3 DNA reads TGCGCCAGCAGCTTGCCTTCCCAGGACAATGAGCAGTTCTTC. The whole variable domain, remainder taken from reference TRBV5-1 and TRBJ2-1, is KAGVTQTPRYLIKTRGQQVTLSCSPISGHRSVSWYQQTPGQGLQFLFEYFSETQRNKGNFPGRFSGRQFSNSRSEMNVSTLELGDSALYLCASSLPSQDNEQFFGPGTRLTVL.

The chain joins TRBV29-1 to TRBJ1-4, with D tentatively TRBD1 (6 bases). V lost 5 bases, J lost 4 bases, and 14 bases lay in between. The CDR3 runs to 14 residues. Germline V gives CDR1 SQVTM, CDR2 ANQGSEA. CDR3 sequence reads: CSVSYGQFNEKLFF. The CDR3 DNA sequence: TGCAGCGTTTCGTACGGACAGTTTAATGAAAAACTGTTTTTT.

The gene calls are TRBV18 and TRBJ2-7; TRBD2 agrees at 7 bases. Germline CDR1 and CDR2: KGHSH and LQKENI. The junction had 7 bases not matched to a gene; V was cut back by 2 bases and J by 0 bases. This CDR3 has 16 residues. The chain's CDR3 is CASSPGVGRNSYEQYF. CDR3 nucleotide sequence: TGTGCCAGCTCACCAGGGGTCGGGAGGAACTCCTACGAGCAGTACTTC.

This clone showed up many times. The chain recombines TRBV6-6 with TRBJ1-5; 9 bases line up with TRBD1. The CDR3 runs to 13 residues. Unmatched junction bases numbered 2, after V lost 6 bases and J lost 5 bases. The germline V gene encodes CDR1 MNHNY and CDR2 SVGAGI (reference sequence). The CDR3 DNA reads as TGTGCCAGCAGGGACAGGGGAGATCAGCCCCAGCATTTT. Protein sequence: CASRDRGDQPQHF.

This sequence joins TRBV15 and TRBJ2-7, with 13 nucleotides matching TRBD2. CDR3 length: 15 residues. After removal of 5 bases from V and 9 bases from J, the junction contained 10 bases not matched to a gene. Germline V gene sequence: CDR1 LNHNV, CDR2 YYDKDF (reference sequence). CDR3 sequence: CATSGGTSGKVRQYF. CDR3 bases: TGTGCCACCAGCGGCGGGACTAGCGGGAAGGTGAGGCAGTACTTC.

The V call is TRBV29-1, the J call TRBJ1-2; 7 nucleotides line up with TRBD1. Losses at the gene ends were 3 bases for V and 2 bases for J; bases not matched to a gene: 0. The CDR3 runs 12 residues. The germline gives CDR1 SQVTM, CDR2 ANQGSEA. CDR3 sequence: CSVDRGNYGYTF. CDR3 coding DNA: TGCAGCGTTGACAGGGGGAACTATGGCTACACCTTC. Full variable domain (missing parts from reference TRBV29-1 and TRBJ1-2): SAVISQKPSRDICQRGTSLTIQCQVDSQVTMMFWYRQQPGQSLTLIATANQGSEATYESGFVIDKFPISRPNLTFSTLTVSNMSPEDSSIYLCSVDRGNYGYTFGSGTRLTVV.

The sample holds a few counts of this clone. The genes are TRBV5-1 and TRBJ2-3; no reliable D call. The CDR3 has 14 residues. V lost 0 bases and J lost 2, with 7 bases in between. Germline V lookup: CDR1 SGHRS, CDR2 YFSETQ. CDR3 region: CASSLVGPTDTQYF. CDR3 nucleotides: TGCGCCAGCAGCTTGGTCGGTCCCACAGATACGCAGTATTTT.